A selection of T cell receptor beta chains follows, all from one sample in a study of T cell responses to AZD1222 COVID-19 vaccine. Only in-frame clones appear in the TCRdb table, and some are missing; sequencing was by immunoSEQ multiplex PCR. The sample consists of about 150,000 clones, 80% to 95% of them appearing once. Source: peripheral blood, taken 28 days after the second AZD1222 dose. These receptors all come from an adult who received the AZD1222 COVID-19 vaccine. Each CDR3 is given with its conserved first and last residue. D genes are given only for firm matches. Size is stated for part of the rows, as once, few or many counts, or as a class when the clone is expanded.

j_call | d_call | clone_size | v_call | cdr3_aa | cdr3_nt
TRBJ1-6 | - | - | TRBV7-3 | CASSYGQFSPLHF | TGTGCCAGCAGCTATGGACAGTTTTCACCCCTCCACTTT
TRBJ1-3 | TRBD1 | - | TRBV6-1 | CASSAQRGETGLSGNTIYF | TGTGCCAGCAGTGCTCAAAGGGGAGAGACAGGGTTGTCTGGAAACACCATATATTTT
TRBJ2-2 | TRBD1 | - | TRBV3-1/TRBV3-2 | CASATWRGRGLRWTGELFF | TGTGCCAGCGCTACTTGGCGTGGCAGGGGGCTGAGGTGGACCGGGGAGCTGTTTTTT
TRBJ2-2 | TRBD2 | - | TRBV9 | CASSPRASGGGRTGELFF | TGTGCCAGCAGCCCGAGGGCTAGCGGGGGGGGTCGAACCGGGGAGCTGTTTTTT
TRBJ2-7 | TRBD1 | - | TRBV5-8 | CASSLAGTGSYEQYF | TGTGCCAGCAGCTTGGCCGGGACAGGCTCCTACGAGCAGTACTTC
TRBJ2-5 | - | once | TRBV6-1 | CASSESSLGETQYF | TGTGCCAGCAGTGAAAGTTCCCTGGGAGAGACCCAGTACTTC
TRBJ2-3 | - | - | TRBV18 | CASSPRSTRGAVGTDTQYF | TGTGCCAGCTCACCACGTTCTACCCGGGGGGCAGTCGGCACAGATACGCAGTATTTT
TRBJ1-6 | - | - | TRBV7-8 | CASSLTLQVGQAPNSPLHF | TGTGCCAGCAGCTTAACCCTACAGGTTGGGCAGGCTCCTAATTCACCCCTCCACTTT
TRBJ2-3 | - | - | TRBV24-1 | CATKSGTATDTQYF | TGTGCCACCAAATCCGGGACGGCCACAGATACGCAGTATTTT
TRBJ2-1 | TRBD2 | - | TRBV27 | CASSSRLAGVREQFF | TGTGCCAGCAGTTCCAGACTAGCGGGAGTAAGGGAGCAGTTCTTC
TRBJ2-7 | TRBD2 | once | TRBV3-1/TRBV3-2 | CASSQGLAGSWEQYF | TGTGCCAGCAGCCAAGGACTAGCGGGAAGTTGGGAGCAGTACTTC
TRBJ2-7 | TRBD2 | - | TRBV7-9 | CASSLALAGPSYEQYF | TGTGCCAGCAGCTTAGCACTAGCGGGGCCCTCCTACGAGCAGTACTTC
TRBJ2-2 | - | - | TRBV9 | CASSVVGKNTGELFF | TGTGCCAGCAGCGTAGTCGGGAAGAATACCGGGGAGCTGTTTTTT
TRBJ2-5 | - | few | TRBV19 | CASRQAGETQYF | TGTGCCAGTAGACAAGCAGGGGAGACCCAGTACTTC
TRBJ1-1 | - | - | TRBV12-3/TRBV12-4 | CASSLDVASEAFF | TGTGCCAGCAGTTTAGACGTCGCTTCGGAAGCTTTCTTT
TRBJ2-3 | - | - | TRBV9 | CASSVGSVDTQYF | TGTGCCAGCAGCGTAGGTAGCGTAGATACGCAGTATTTT
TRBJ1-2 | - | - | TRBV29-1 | CSVEVNALGYTF | TGCAGCGTTGAAGTGAACGCTTTAGGCTACACCTTC
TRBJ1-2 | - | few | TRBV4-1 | CASSPRPGVYGYTF | TGCGCCAGCAGCCCGCGGCCCGGGGTCTATGGCTACACCTTC
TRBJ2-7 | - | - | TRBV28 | CASSLLSTYEQYF | TGTGCCAGCAGTTTATTGTCCACCTACGAGCAGTACTTC
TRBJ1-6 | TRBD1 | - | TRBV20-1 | CSASDRVDALHF | TGCAGTGCTAGTGACAGGGTGGATGCCCTCCACTTT
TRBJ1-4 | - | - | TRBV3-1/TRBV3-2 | CASSQSSASTNEKLFF | TGTGCCAGCAGCCAATCATCCGCTTCAACTAATGAAAAACTGTTTTTT
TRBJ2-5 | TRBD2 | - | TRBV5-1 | CASSTRDYKGGLGGETQYF | TGCGCCAGCAGCACCCGGGACTACAAGGGAGGGTTAGGAGGAGAGACCCAGTACTTC
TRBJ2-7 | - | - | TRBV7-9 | CASSLGWTDYEQYF | TGTGCCAGCAGCTTAGGCTGGACAGACTACGAGCAGTACTTC
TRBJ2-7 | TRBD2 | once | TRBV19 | CASSMRLAAVEQYF | TGTGCCAGTAGTATGAGACTAGCGGCGGTCGAGCAGTACTTC
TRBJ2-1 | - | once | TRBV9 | CASSSREGLGRYNEQFF | TGTGCCAGCAGCTCAAGAGAGGGTTTGGGAAGATACAATGAGCAGTTCTTC
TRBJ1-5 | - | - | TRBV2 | CASSEESQPQHF | TGTGCCAGCAGTGAAGAGAGTCAGCCCCAGCATTTT
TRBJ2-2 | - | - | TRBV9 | CASSVATGQNGELFF | TGTGCCAGCAGCGTAGCTACTGGACAAAATGGGGAGCTGTTTTTT
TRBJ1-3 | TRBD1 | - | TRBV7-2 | CASSGQGVISGNTIYF | TGTGCCAGCAGCGGGCAGGGGGTGATCTCTGGAAACACCATATATTTT
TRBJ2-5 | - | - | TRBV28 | CASSKHGVQETQYF | TGTGCCAGCAGTAAACACGGGGTACAAGAGACCCAGTACTTC
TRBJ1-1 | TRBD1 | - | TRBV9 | CASSVMPGQGGTEAFF | TGTGCCAGCAGCGTTATGCCGGGACAGGGGGGAACTGAAGCTTTCTTT
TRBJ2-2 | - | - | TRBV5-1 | CASSLAWTANTGELFF | TGCGCCAGCAGCTTGGCGTGGACGGCGAACACCGGGGAGCTGTTTTTT
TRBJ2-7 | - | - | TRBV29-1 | CSVGGNYEQYF | TGCAGCGTTGGAGGAAATTACGAGCAGTACTTC
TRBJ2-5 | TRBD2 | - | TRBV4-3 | CASSQDEKRGGRETQYF | TGCGCCAGCAGCCAAGATGAGAAGCGGGGGGGCCGCGAGACCCAGTACTTC
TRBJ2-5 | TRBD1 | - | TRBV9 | CASRSTGVETQYF | TGTGCCAGCAGGAGCACAGGGGTGGAGACCCAGTACTTC
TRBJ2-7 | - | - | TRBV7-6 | CASSLPGQWDGQYF | TGTGCCAGCAGCTTACCCGGACAGTGGGATGGGCAGTACTTC
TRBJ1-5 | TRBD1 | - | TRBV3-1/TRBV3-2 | CASSLRQGSNQPQHF | TGTGCCAGCAGCCTCCGACAGGGTAGCAATCAGCCCCAGCATTTT
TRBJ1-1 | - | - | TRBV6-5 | CASNRGVGTEAFF | TGTGCCAGCAATAGGGGTGTTGGCACTGAAGCTTTCTTT
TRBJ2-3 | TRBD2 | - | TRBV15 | CATSSGRLAPSTDTQYF | TGTGCCACCAGCAGTGGGAGACTAGCGCCTAGCACAGATACGCAGTATTTT
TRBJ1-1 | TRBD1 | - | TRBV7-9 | CASSSRDRVLGTEAFF | TGTGCCAGCAGCTCCCGGGACAGGGTTTTGGGGACTGAAGCTTTCTTT
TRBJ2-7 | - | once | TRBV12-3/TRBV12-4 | CASTPRDLSEQYF | TGTGCCAGCACCCCTCGGGACCTCTCCGAGCAGTACTTC
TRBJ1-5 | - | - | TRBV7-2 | CASSSQVNQPQHF | TGTGCCAGCAGCTCACAGGTTAATCAGCCCCAGCATTTT
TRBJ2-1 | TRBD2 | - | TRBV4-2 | CASSQVGTILAGGDYNEQFF | TGTGCCAGCAGCCAAGTGGGCACAATCCTAGCGGGGGGGGACTACAATGAGCAGTTCTTC
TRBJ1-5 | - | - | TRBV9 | CASSATGNSNQPQHF | TGTGCCAGCAGCGCCACAGGGAATAGCAATCAGCCCCAGCATTTT
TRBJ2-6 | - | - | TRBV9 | CASSVAGSGANVLTF | TGTGCCAGCAGCGTAGCCGGGTCTGGGGCCAACGTCCTGACTTTC
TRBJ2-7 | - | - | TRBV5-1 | CASSLAGPEYEQYF | TGCGCCAGCAGCTTGGCGGGGCCTGAGTACGAGCAGTACTTC
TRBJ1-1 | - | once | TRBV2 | CASSIWVGTEAFF | TGTGCCAGCAGTATCTGGGTGGGGACTGAAGCTTTCTTT
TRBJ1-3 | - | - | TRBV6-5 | CASRGGSGNTIYF | TGTGCCAGCAGAGGGGGCTCTGGAAACACCATATATTTT
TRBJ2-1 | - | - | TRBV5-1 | CASSLNGGSFRDEQFF | TGCGCCAGCAGCTTGAACGGGGGATCATTTCGGGATGAGCAGTTCTTC
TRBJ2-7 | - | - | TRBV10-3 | CAISHDGLGYEQYF | TGTGCCATCAGCCACGACGGGCTTGGCTACGAGCAGTACTTC
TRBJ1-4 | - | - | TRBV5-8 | CASSPGQRFGEKLFF | TGTGCCAGCAGCCCGGGACAACGCTTTGGAGAAAAACTGTTTTTT
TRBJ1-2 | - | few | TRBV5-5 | CASSRGGTADGYTF | TGTGCCAGCAGCCGCGGAGGGACGGCCGATGGCTACACCTTC
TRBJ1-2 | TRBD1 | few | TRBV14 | CASSQEQGPSNYGYTF | TGTGCCAGCAGCCAAGAACAGGGGCCCTCTAACTATGGCTACACCTTC
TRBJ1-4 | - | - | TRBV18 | CASSPSSGATNEKLFF | TGTGCCAGCTCACCATCCTCTGGGGCAACTAATGAAAAACTGTTTTTT
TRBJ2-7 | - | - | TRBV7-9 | CASSLGLSSYEQYF | TGTGCCAGCAGCTTAGGACTTAGCTCCTACGAGCAGTACTTC
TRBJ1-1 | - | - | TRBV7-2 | CASSLVGNTEAFF | TGTGCCAGCAGCTTAGTAGGGAACACTGAAGCTTTCTTT
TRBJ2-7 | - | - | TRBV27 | CASSLVLGLGPYEQYF | TGTGCCAGCAGTTTAGTACTGGGACTCGGACCCTACGAGCAGTACTTC
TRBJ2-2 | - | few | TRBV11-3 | CASSFGSGDTGELFF | TGTGCCAGCAGCTTCGGCTCCGGGGACACCGGGGAGCTGTTTTTT